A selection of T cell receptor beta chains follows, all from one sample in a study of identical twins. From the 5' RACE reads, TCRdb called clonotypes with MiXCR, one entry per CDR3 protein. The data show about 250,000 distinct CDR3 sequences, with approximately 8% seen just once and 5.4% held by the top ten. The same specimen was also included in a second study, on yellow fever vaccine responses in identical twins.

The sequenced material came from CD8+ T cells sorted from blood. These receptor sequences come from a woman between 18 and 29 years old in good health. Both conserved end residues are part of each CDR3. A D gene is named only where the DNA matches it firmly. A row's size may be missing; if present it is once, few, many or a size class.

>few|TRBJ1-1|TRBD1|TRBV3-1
CASSLDRGEAFF
TGTGCCAGCAGCCTCGACAGGGGTGAAGCTTTCTTT
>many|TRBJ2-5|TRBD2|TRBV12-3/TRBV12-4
CASSFPREDQYF
TGTGCCAGCAGTTTCCCTCGGGAGGACCAGTACTTC
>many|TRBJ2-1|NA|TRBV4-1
CASSQGLEGRHNEQFF
TGCGCCAGCAGCCAGGGCTTAGAAGGGCGGCACAATGAGCAGTTCTTC
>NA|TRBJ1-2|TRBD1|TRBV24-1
CATSDPGQYYGYTF
TGTGCCACCAGTGATCCGGGACAGTACTATGGCTACACCTTC
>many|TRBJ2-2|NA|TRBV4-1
CASSQDPGPGELFF
TGCGCCAGCAGCCAAGATCCGGGTCCCGGGGAGCTGTTTTTT
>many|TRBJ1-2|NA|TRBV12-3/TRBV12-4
CASSLPGRYGYTF
TGTGCCAGCAGCCTCCCGGGGCGTTATGGCTACACCTTC
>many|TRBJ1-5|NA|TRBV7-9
CASSYDSGPFNQPQHF
TGTGCCAGCAGCTATGATTCAGGCCCCTTCAATCAGCCCCAGCATTTT
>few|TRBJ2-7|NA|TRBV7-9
CASSLEDGSYEQYF
TGTGCCAGCAGCTTAGAGGACGGCTCCTACGAGCAGTACTTC
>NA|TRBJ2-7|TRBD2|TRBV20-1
CCARAGTSGRFSYEQYF
TGCTGTGCTAGGGCCGGGACTAGCGGGAGGTTCTCCTACGAGCAGTACTTC
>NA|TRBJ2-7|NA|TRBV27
CASRVSSRETYEQYF
TGTGCCAGCAGGGTTTCTTCTCGGGAAACCTACGAGCAGTACTTC
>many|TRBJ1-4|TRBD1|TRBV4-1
CASSQEWQDRTNEKLFF
TGCGCCAGCAGCCAAGAGTGGCAGGACAGGACTAATGAAAAACTGTTTTTT
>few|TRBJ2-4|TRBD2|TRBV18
CASSPPAGENIQYF
TGTGCCAGCTCACCCCCCGCGGGGGAAAACATTCAGTACTTC
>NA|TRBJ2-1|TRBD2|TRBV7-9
CATTHLAGQAYNEQFF
TGTGCCACCACCCATTTAGCGGGACAAGCCTACAATGAGCAGTTCTTC
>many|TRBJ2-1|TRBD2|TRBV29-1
CSVELTSGGAGGHNEQFF
TGCAGCGTTGAATTGACTAGCGGGGGGGCCGGGGGGCACAATGAGCAGTTCTTC
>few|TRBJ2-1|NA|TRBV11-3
CASSSLANEQFF
TGTGCCAGCAGCTCCCTAGCCAATGAGCAGTTCTTC
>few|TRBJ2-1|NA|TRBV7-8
CASSLFVDNEQFF
TGTGCCAGCAGCTTATTCGTAGACAATGAGCAGTTCTTC
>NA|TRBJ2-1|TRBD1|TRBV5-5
CASDSGQGNEQFF
TGTGCCAGCGATTCGGGACAGGGAAATGAGCAGTTCTTC
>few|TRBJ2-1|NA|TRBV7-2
CASSLATKRAEQFF
TGTGCCAGCAGCTTGGCGACAAAGCGAGCGGAGCAGTTCTTC